The 30 T cell receptor beta chains given below trace back to one sample, sequenced in a study of cytotoxic CD8 clonotypes in ibrutinib-treated CLL. Sequenced by immunoSEQ multiplex PCR; TCRdb stores in-frame clones only, minus some. In the table there are some 300,000 clones, around four fifths of which are singletons. Sequencing used PBMCs, obtained before ibrutinib treatment. The receptors were sampled from a human donor with chronic lymphocytic leukemia.

CDR3: CASSPEWMVVIDTQYF. CDR3 bases: TGTGCCAGCTCACCAGAATGGATGGTCGTCATAGATACGCAGTATTTT. The chain links TRBV18 to TRBJ2-3; no clear D gene. This CDR3 has 16 amino acids. Germline CDR1 and CDR2: KGHSH and LQKENI. Trimming removed 2 bases from V and 5 bases from J, with 17 bases in between.

The chain carries TRBV19 and TRBJ2-3; D could derive from TRBD1 or TRBD2 (5 bases each). V dropped 3 bases and J dropped 3 bases, with 16 bases sitting between them. The germline gives CDR1 LNHDA, CDR2 SQIVND (reference sequence). The CDR3 covers 16 residues. The CDR3 bases are TGTGCCAGTAGTATCGTCCGGGACCCATCGACAGATACGCAGTATTTT. This gives the protein CASSIVRDPSTDTQYF.

The chain is built from TRBV10-2 and TRBJ2-7; 10 nucleotides line up with TRBD2. Germline V CDR1 and CDR2: WSHSY, SAAADI. V trimming: 6 bases; J trimming: 3 bases; junction bases outside the gene matches: 5. The CDR3 spans 14 residues. The CDR3, as DNA: TGCGCCAGCAGGCTTACTAGCGGGAACTACGAGCAGTACTTC. It encodes CASRLTSGNYEQYF.

The V and J genes are TRBV19 and TRBJ2-1; no clear D. The CDR3 contains 13 residues. CDR1 is LNHDA, CDR2 SQIVND, per germline (reference sequence). V shed 7 bases and J shed 5 bases, with 12 bases lying between them. CDR3 amino acids: CASNHGPNNEQFF. The CDR3, as DNA: TGTGCCAGTAATCACGGCCCTAACAATGAGCAGTTCTTC.

The J gene is TRBJ1-1, the V gene TRBV28; 7 nucleotides line up with TRBD1. J was trimmed by 3 bases and V by 4 bases; bases with no gene match: 5. CDR3 length equals 14 residues. Germline CDR1 and CDR2: MDHEN and SYDVKM. The CDR3 DNA follows: TGTGCCAGCAGTTCCGGGACAGCCTACACTGAAGCTTTCTTT. Translating gives CASSSGTAYTEAFF.

In its sample, this clone was seen once. The rearrangement joins TRBV10-1 to TRBJ1-1; D ambiguous. Trimming shortened V by 2 bases and J by 2 bases, and 0 bases separated the two germline ends. Looked up from germline, CDR1 is WNHNN and CDR2 is SYGVQD (reference sequence). This CDR3 spans 11 amino acids. The CDR3 here is CASSENTEAFF. DNA of the CDR3: TGCGCCAGCAGTGAGAACACTGAAGCTTTCTTT.

V is TRBV4-3 and J is TRBJ2-3, with TRBD2 matching 7 bases. V lost 4 bases to trimming and J lost 4 bases; unmatched junction nucleotides: 11. The CDR3 is 16 residues long. Germline CDR1 is LGHNA and CDR2 is YSLEER. CDR3 in amino acids: CASSPKTSRTADTQYF. The CDR3 DNA reads TGCGCCAGCAGCCCAAAGACTAGCCGCACGGCAGATACGCAGTATTTT.

The V and J genes are TRBV29-1 and TRBJ2-7; possibly TRBD1 for D (6 bases). The germline V gene has CDR1 SQVTM and CDR2 ANQGSEA. CDR3 length: 14 residues. V lost 4 bases, J lost 5 bases, and 18 bases lay in between. Written as DNA, the CDR3 is TGCAGCGTTGGCTACCTTGACAGGCTCGACGAGCAGTACTTC. Translating it yields CSVGYLDRLDEQYF.

The chain uses TRBV7-6 and TRBJ2-5; D is unresolved. This CDR3 has 13 amino acids. V lost 3 bases to trimming and J lost 2 bases, with 7 bases between them. CDR1 SGHVS and CDR2 FNYEAQ come from the germline V gene. Here the CDR3 DNA reads TGTGCCAGCAGCTTTCGTGCACAAGAGACCCAGTACTTC. It is translated as CASSFRAQETQYF.

The V gene is TRBV27, the J gene TRBJ2-7, with TRBD2 as a possible D gene (6 bases). Trimming removed 2 bases from V and 3 bases from J, with 11 bases in between. In germline, CDR1 is MNHEY, CDR2 SMNVEV (reference sequence). The CDR3 has 14 amino acids. The CDR3 sequence is CASSLTSISYEQYF. The CDR3 DNA reads as TGTGCCAGCAGTTTAACTAGCATTAGCTACGAGCAGTACTTC.

The chain has TRBV9 and TRBJ2-3, with D possibly TRBD1 on 6 matching bases. Trimming removed 3 bases from V and 2 bases from J, with 16 bases in between. There are 16 residues in the CDR3. The germline CDR1 and CDR2 sequences are SGDLS and YYNGEE. The CDR3 coding sequence is TGTGCCAGCAGCGGGACAGCGGCCCTCTCCACAGATACGCAGTATTTT. This sequence encodes CASSGTAALSTDTQYF.

This chain uses TRBV29-1 with TRBJ1-5, with 7 bases aligning to TRBD1. This CDR3 comprises 14 residues. The germline V gene encodes CDR1 SQVTM and CDR2 ANQGSEA. Germline trimming cut 4 bases from V and 0 bases from J; bases unmatched to any gene: 3. In DNA form, the CDR3 reads TGCAGCGTTGGGGGGGACAGTAGCAATCAGCCCCAGCATTTT. Its protein product is CSVGGDSSNQPQHF.

The chain joins TRBV14 to TRBJ2-5; D not certain. Trimming removed 1 base at V and 5 bases at J, with 14 bases between. CDR3 length equals 15 residues. Germline V gene lookup returns CDR1 SGHDN and CDR2 FVKESK. The CDR3 here is CASSQAHSPLETQYF. DNA of the CDR3: TGTGCCAGCAGCCAAGCACACTCCCCCCTGGAGACCCAGTACTTC.

The chain recombines TRBV2 with TRBJ2-5; D is uncertain. V was trimmed by 2 bases and J by 5 bases, leaving 15 bases between them. The germline V gene has CDR1 SNHLY and CDR2 FYNNEI. CDR3 length: 15 amino acids. The CDR3 DNA follows: TGTGCCAGCAGTGAACGCTCGGGCAAAGGGGAGACCCAGTACTTC. It codes for CASSERSGKGETQYF.

The genes are TRBV30 and TRBJ2-7; D is ambiguous. Between the trimmed V and J ends, which lost 1 base and 4 bases, there was a span of 17 bases. The CDR3 has 15 residues. Germline CDR1 and CDR2: GTSNPN and SVGIG (reference sequence). CDR3 DNA sequence: TGTGCCTGGAGTGCCCTGTCAAGGGCCCCTTACGAGCAGTACTTC. The encoded protein is CAWSALSRAPYEQYF.

Only a few counts were recorded for this clone. V usage is TRBV18 and J usage is TRBJ1-1; TRBD1 aligns across 7 bases. The trim removed 4 bases at V and 5 bases at J, leaving 1 base unmatched. Germline assignment: CDR1 KGHSH and CDR2 LQKENI. The CDR3 sequence is 12 residues long. The CDR3 nucleotides read TGTGCCAGCTCACTGGGACAGACTGAAGCTTTCTTT. This sequence encodes CASSLGQTEAFF. Full variable domain (remainder filled in from reference TRBV18 and TRBJ1-1): NAGVMQNPRHLVRRRGQEARLRCSPMKGHSHVYWYRQLPEEGLKFMVYLQKENIIDESGMPKERFSAEFPKEGPSILRIQQVVRGDSAAYFCASSLGQTEAFFGQGTRLTVV.

The chain uses TRBV7-8 and TRBJ1-1; possible D gene TRBD1, 6 bases. Germline CDR1 is SGHVS and CDR2 is FQNEAQ. V dropped 5 bases and J dropped 1 base, with 14 bases sitting between them. CDR3 size: 15 residues. The CDR3 nucleotides read TGTGCCAGCAGCGAAAAGGGGGTGGGGAACACTGAAGCTTTCTTT. Amino acid sequence: CASSEKGVGNTEAFF. Using reference TRBV7-8 and TRBJ1-1 for the parts outside the CDR3, the full variable domain is GAGVSQSPRYKVAKRGQDVALRCDPISGHVSLFWYQQALGQGPEFLTYFQNEAQLDKSGLPSDRFFAERPEGSVSTLKIQRTQQEDSAVYLCASSEKGVGNTEAFFGQGTRLTVV.

The chain is built from TRBV27 and TRBJ2-5, with D uncertain. CDR1 is MNHEY and CDR2 is SMNVEV in the germline V gene (reference sequence). The ends were cut back, 4 bases at V and 5 bases at J, with 11 bases in the middle. This CDR3 has 13 amino acids. The chain's CDR3 is CASSSSQGETQYF. CDR3 bases: TGTGCCAGCAGTTCGAGCCAAGGGGAGACCCAGTACTTC.

The chain joins TRBV19 to TRBJ2-7; 9 bases are a match to TRBD1. Germline values: CDR1 LNHDA, CDR2 SQIVND (reference sequence). This CDR3 has 15 amino acids. V was clipped by 7 bases and J by 2 bases; unmatched bases: 9. The CDR3 region is CASTPGGQGTYEQYF. CDR3 DNA: TGTGCCAGTACTCCGGGGGGACAGGGTACCTACGAGCAGTACTTC.

This clone was counted once. The rearrangement links TRBV4-2 to TRBJ1-2; D is unresolved. The CDR3 consists of 15 residues. V gave up 0 bases and J gave up 8 bases, with 16 bases separating them. CDR1 is LGHNA and CDR2 is YNFKEQ in the germline V gene. In DNA form, the CDR3 reads TGTGCCAGCAGCCAAGATTTATCCCCATCCTCCGGCTACACCTTC. This codes for CASSQDLSPSSGYTF.

A note on this clone: At the DNA level, this CDR3 is encoded by other sequences in the same sample as well. The chain has TRBV18 and TRBJ2-7; 10 positions match TRBD2. Germline V gene lookup returns CDR1 KGHSH and CDR2 LQKENI. V dropped 3 bases and J dropped 5; count of bases not matched to a gene: 4. CDR3 length equals 14 residues. CDR3 sequence reads: CASSPGLAGDEQYF. CDR3 DNA sequence: TGTGCCAGCTCACCGGGCCTAGCGGGAGACGAGCAGTACTTC.

This clone is a singleton in its sample. This rearrangement joins TRBV29-1 to TRBJ1-2; TRBD1 is a possible D gene (5 bases). From germline, CDR1 is SQVTM and CDR2 ANQGSEA. The CDR3 sequence is 12 residues long. Trimming pared 2 bases from V and 6 bases from J, leaving 10 bases between. DNA for the CDR3: TGCAGCGTTGAAAGTTTCAGGGATGGCTACACCTTC. It codes for CSVESFRDGYTF.

This chain connects TRBV7-9 to TRBJ1-2; D perhaps matches TRBD1 (6 bases). Deletions cut 1 base from V and 11 bases from J, with 11 bases between. The CDR3 is 12 amino acids. Germline loops: CDR1 SEHNR, CDR2 FQNEAQ (reference sequence). The DNA of the CDR3 is TGTGCCAGCAGCTTAGATCATCAGGGGTACACCTTC. Protein: CASSLDHQGYTF.

V usage is TRBV27 and J usage is TRBJ2-7; TRBD2 matches 7 bases. The V gene end was trimmed by 6 bases and the J gene end by 6 bases; junction bases not matched to a gene: 11. This CDR3 has 14 residues. From germline, CDR1 is MNHEY and CDR2 SMNVEV (reference sequence). For the CDR3, the DNA is TGTGCCAGCAGCGATTCTAGCGGTACCTTCGAGCAGTACTTC. This gives the protein CASSDSSGTFEQYF.

CDR3 sequence (DNA): TGCGCCAGCAGCCAAGAGTCGGCTAGCGGGACTTACGAGCAGTACTTC. Its protein product is CASSQESASGTYEQYF. This chain connects TRBV4-3 to TRBJ2-7; 9 bases are shared with TRBD2. V was pared by 0 bases and J by 4 bases, with 7 bases of the junction left unmatched. This CDR3 has 16 amino acids. Germline values: CDR1 LGHNA, CDR2 YSLEER.

The chain employs TRBV6-5 and TRBJ1-5; D unresolved. Germline V gene lookup returns CDR1 MNHEY and CDR2 SVGAGI. This CDR3 contains 13 residues. V lost 6 bases and J lost 3, with 9 bases in between. CDR3 in amino acids: CASRRAINQPQHF. The CDR3 bases are TGTGCCAGCAGACGGGCAATCAATCAGCCCCAGCATTTT.

The chain has TRBV14 and TRBJ1-3; no clear D. V gave up 4 bases and J gave up 4 bases, with 8 bases separating them. CDR3 length: 13 amino acids. Germline V gene data show CDR1 as SGHDN and CDR2 as FVKESK. The CDR3 nucleotides are TGTGCCAGCAGCCCGAAAGGGGGAAACACCATATATTTT. Its protein product is CASSPKGGNTIYF.

With regard to this clone: Other nucleotide sequences in the sample specify the same CDR3. This chain joins TRBV20-1 and TRBJ2-7, with unresolved D. This CDR3 spans 11 amino acids. The germline gives CDR1 DFQATT, CDR2 SNEGSKA (reference sequence). V was shortened by 1 base and J by 4 bases, with 5 bases between the two germline ends. The CDR3 reads CSARAGYEQYF. The DNA for the CDR3 is TGCAGTGCTAGAGCCGGGTACGAGCAGTACTTC.

The chain recombines TRBV4-2 with TRBJ2-5, with TRBD2 matching 10 bases. The length of the CDR3 is 18 residues. The V segment lost 3 bases and the J segment 4 bases; nucleotides outside the gene matches: 14. Germline lookup yields CDR1 LGHNA and CDR2 YNFKEQ. CDR3 DNA: TGTGCCAGCAGCCACGGTCTAGCGGGAGAGGCTTGGAGAGAGACCCAGTACTTC. Translated: CASSHGLAGEAWRETQYF.

V gene TRBV19 combines with J gene TRBJ2-1; D gene unclear. V lost 2 bases to trimming and J lost 8 bases, with 7 bases between them. CDR1 is LNHDA, CDR2 SQIVND, per germline (reference sequence). CDR3 length equals 12 residues. The CDR3 reads CASSIFGDEQFF. CDR3 DNA: TGTGCCAGTAGTATATTTGGAGATGAGCAGTTCTTC.